Reported below is one T cell receptor beta chain. In germline, CDR1 is MGHDK, CDR2 SYGVNS. This CDR3 is built from 14 residues. The V gene end was trimmed by 4 bases and the J gene end by 1 base; junction bases not matched to a gene: 0. This sample is drawn from a study of cytomegalovirus exposure and HLA in healthy donors. 13 Jbeta primers and 60 Vbeta primers were used for the PCR. As handled by the study authors: Approximately 12 million of about 80 million unique TCR beta chains were shared, per a later count. Profiling relied on immunoSEQ multiplex PCR, and the TCRdb table lists in-frame clones only, not all of them. That table is the source of V, J and clone size, and D and trimming were worked out from the DNA. This table holds approximately 150,000 clones, around 86% found once.

V is TRBV25-1 and J is TRBJ2-7, with 11 nucleotides matching TRBD1. The sample was PBMCs. This receptor was obtained from a human donor in good health. CDR3 protein: CASSGDRGSYEQYF. The CDR3 DNA reads TGTGCCAGCAGTGGGGACAGGGGGTCCTACGAGCAGTACTTC.